The source of this T cell receptor (beta chain) is a study of OX40 agonist ivuxolimab in advanced cancers. In the case of this clone: The antigen remains undetermined.

Clones were sequenced by immunoSEQ multiplex PCR, and TCRdb holds only the in-frame ones, with some missing. The sample shows more than 55,000 clones, about 89% of them seen only once. The CDR3 has 13 residues. CDR1 LNHNV and CDR2 YYDKDF come from the germline V gene (reference sequence). V gave up 0 bases and J gave up 4 bases, with 6 bases separating them. Study results and caveats: At 0.1 to 3.0 mg/kg, CD4+ and CD8+ blood T cells expanded clonally by week 6. Clonal expansion in partial responders at 0.1-3.0 mg/kg ranked among the lowest.

Sampling times: baseline, cycle 4 day 1, cycle 7 day 1. This specimen consisted of CD4+ or CD8+ T cells sorted from blood, obtained in a trial of the OX40 agonist ivuxolimab. The chain joins TRBV15 to TRBJ1-2; unclear D gene. The receptor was derived from an adult with an advanced solid tumor such as melanoma, head and neck, liver or kidney cancer. CDR3 amino acids: CATSRDRLYGYTF. The CDR3 DNA reads as TGTGCCACCAGCAGAGATAGGCTCTATGGCTACACCTTC.